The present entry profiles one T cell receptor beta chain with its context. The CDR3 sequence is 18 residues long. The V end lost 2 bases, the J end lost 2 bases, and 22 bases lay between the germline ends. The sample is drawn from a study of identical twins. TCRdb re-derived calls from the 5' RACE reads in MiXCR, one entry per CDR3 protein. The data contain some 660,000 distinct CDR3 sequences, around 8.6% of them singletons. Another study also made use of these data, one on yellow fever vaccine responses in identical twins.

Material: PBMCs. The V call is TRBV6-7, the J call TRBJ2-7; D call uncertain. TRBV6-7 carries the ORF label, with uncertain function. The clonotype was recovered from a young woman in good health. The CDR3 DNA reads TGTGCCAGCAGTTACACGTTCTTAACAGAGCTGGAGCCCTACGAGCAGTACTTC. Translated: CASSYTFLTELEPYEQYF.